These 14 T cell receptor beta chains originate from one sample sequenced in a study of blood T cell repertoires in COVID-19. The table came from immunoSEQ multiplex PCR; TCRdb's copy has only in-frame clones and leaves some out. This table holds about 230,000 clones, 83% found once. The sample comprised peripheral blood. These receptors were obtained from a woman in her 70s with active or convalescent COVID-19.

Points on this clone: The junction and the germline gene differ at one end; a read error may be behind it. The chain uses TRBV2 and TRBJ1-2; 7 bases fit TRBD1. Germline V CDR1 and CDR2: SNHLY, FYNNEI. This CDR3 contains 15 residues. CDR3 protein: CASREGGAGRDGYTF. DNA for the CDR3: TGTGCCAGCAGGGAAGGGGGCGCCGGGAGGGATGGCTACACCTTC.

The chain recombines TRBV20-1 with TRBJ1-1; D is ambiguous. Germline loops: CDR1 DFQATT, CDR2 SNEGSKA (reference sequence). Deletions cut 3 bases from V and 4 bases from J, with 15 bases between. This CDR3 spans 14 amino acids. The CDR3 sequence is CSASTKGAGTEAFF. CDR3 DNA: TGCAGTGCTAGTACCAAGGGAGCAGGCACTGAAGCTTTCTTT.

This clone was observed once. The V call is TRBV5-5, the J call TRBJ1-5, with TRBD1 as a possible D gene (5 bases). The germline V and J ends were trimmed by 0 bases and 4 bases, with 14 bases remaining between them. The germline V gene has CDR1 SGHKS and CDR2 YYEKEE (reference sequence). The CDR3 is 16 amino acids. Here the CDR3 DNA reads TGTGCCAGCAGCTTGGTTGTGGTCTCAGGGAATCAGCCCCAGCATTTT. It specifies CASSLVVVSGNQPQHF.

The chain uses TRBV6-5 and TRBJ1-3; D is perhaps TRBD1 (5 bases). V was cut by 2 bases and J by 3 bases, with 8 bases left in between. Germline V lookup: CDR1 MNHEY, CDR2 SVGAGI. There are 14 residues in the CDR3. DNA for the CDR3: TGTGCCAGCAGTTACGCGGGGGATGGAAACACCATATATTTT. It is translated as CASSYAGDGNTIYF.

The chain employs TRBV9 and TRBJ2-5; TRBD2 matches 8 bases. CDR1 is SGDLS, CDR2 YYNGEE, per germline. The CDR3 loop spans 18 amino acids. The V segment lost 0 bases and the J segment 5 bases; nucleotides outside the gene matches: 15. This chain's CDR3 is CASSVAVSSGSEGETQYF. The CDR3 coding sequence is TGTGCCAGCAGCGTAGCAGTTTCTAGCGGGTCTGAGGGGGAGACCCAGTACTTC.

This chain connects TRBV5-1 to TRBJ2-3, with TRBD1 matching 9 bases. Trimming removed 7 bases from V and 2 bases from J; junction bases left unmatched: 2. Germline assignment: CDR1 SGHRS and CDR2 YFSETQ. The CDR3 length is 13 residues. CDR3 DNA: TGCGCCAGCGGGACAGGGTCCACAGATACGCAGTATTTT. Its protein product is CASGTGSTDTQYF.

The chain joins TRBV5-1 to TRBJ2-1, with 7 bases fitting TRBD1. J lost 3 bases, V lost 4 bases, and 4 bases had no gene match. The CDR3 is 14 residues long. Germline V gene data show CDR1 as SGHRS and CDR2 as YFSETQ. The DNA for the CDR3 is TGCGCCAGCAGCCCCGGGACAGACTACAATGAGCAGTTCTTC. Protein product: CASSPGTDYNEQFF.

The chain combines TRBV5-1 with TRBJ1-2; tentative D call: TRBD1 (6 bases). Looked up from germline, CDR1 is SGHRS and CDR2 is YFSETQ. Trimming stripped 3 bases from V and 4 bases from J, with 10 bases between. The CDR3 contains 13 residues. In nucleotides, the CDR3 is TGCGCCAGCAGCTGGAGGGGGGGCTATGGCTACACCTTC. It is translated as CASSWRGGYGYTF.

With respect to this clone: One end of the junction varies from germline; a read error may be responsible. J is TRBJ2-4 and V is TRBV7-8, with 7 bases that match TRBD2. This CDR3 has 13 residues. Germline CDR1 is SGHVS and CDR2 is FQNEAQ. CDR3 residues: CASSPRSGGRMHF. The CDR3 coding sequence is TGTGCCAGCAGCCCCCGGAGTGGCGGGAGAATGCACTTC.

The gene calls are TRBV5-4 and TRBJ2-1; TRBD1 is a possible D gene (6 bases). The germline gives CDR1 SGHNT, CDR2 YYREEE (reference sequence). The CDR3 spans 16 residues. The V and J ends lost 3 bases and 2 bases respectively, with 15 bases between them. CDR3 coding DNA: TGTGCCAGCAGCTCCGGGACATCGACCACCTACAATGAGCAGTTCTTC. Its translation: CASSSGTSTTYNEQFF.

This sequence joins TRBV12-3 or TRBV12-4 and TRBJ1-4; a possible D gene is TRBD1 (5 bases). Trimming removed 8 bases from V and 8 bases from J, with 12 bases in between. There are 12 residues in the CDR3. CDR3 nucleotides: TGTGCCAGCCGGGACGGGAGGGAAAAACTGTTTTTT. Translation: CASRDGREKLFF.

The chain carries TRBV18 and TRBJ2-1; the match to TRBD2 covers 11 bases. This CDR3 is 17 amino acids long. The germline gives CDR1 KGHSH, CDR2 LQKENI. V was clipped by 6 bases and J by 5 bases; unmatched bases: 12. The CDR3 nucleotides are TGTGCCAGCTCCCTCCGTGATGTAGCGGGAGGGAACAATGAGCAGTTCTTC. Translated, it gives CASSLRDVAGGNNEQFF. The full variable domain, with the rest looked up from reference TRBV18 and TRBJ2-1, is NAGVMQNPRHLVRRRGQEARLRCSPMKGHSHVYWYRQLPEEGLKFMVYLQKENIIDESGMPKERFSAEFPKEGPSILRIQQVVRGDSAAYFCASSLRDVAGGNNEQFFGPGTRLTVL.

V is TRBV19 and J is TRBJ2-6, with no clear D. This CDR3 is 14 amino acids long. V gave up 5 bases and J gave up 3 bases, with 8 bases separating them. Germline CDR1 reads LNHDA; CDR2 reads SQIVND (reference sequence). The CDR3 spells CASSSSVGANVLTF. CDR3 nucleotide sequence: TGTGCCAGTAGTTCCTCAGTTGGGGCCAACGTCCTGACTTTC.

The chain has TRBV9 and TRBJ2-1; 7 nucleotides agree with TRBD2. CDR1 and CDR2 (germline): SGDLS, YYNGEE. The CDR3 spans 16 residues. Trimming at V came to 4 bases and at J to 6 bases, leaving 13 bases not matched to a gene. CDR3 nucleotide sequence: TGTGCCAGCAGCAACGGCGGGAGCCCATTACTCAATGAGCAGTTCTTC. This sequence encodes CASSNGGSPLLNEQFF.